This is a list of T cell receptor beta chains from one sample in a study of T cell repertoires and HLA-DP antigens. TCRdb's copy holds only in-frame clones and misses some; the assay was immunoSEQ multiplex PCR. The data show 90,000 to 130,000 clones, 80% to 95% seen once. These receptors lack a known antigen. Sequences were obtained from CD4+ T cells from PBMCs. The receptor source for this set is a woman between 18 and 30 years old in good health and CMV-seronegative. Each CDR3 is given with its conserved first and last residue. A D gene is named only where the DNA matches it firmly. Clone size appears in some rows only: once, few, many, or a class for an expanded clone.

CASSPPGQGRRETQYF	TGTGCCAGTAGTCCCCCTGGACAGGGACGAAGGGAGACCCAGTACTTC	few	TRBV19	TRBJ2-5	TRBD1
CASTYTNSGYEQYF	TGTGCCAGCACATACACTAACTCCGGTTACGAGCAGTACTTC	once	TRBV18	TRBJ2-7	NA
CASSVVAASTDTQYF	TGTGCCAGCAGCGTAGTAGCAGCGAGCACAGATACGCAGTATTTT	NA	TRBV9	TRBJ2-3	NA
CASSLTGTNTEAFF	TGTGCCAGTAGTCTGACAGGGACTAACACTGAAGCTTTCTTT	NA	TRBV19	TRBJ1-1	TRBD1
CASRIRTRVNEQFF	TGCGCCAGCAGAATCAGGACTAGAGTTAATGAGCAGTTCTTC	NA	TRBV5-1	TRBJ2-1	TRBD2
CASSFEQNYGYTF	TGTGCCAGCAGCTTTGAACAGAACTATGGCTACACCTTC	NA	TRBV7-9	TRBJ1-2	NA
CASSLGQGVFYGYTF	TGTGCCAGCAGTTTAGGACAGGGCGTCTTCTATGGCTACACCTTC	NA	TRBV28	TRBJ1-2	TRBD1
CASSQVTGEADTQYF	TGTGCCAGCAGCCAAGTGACGGGGGAGGCAGATACGCAGTATTTT	medium-sized	TRBV4-2	TRBJ2-3	NA
CASSEALGGYTF	TGTGCCAGCAGTGAAGCGCTTGGGGGCTACACCTTC	NA	TRBV2	TRBJ1-2	NA
CASSPNPSPGTPYGYTF	TGTGCCAGCAGCCCCAACCCTTCCCCCGGGACACCATATGGCTACACCTTC	once	TRBV5-4	TRBJ1-2	NA
CASSPWTGKQETQYF	TGTGCCAGCAGCCCCTGGACAGGGAAACAAGAGACCCAGTACTTC	NA	TRBV9	TRBJ2-5	TRBD1
CASSLSALAEQFF	TGTGCCAGCAGCTTATCGGCACTAGCGGAACAGTTCTTC	NA	TRBV7-2	TRBJ2-1	TRBD2
CASSPGGTKNIQYF	TGCGCCAGCAGCCCTGGAGGGACCAAAAACATTCAGTACTTC	NA	TRBV10-1	TRBJ2-4	NA
CASSLVSETQYF	TGTGCCAGCAGCTTAGTGTCGGAGACCCAGTACTTC	NA	TRBV7-9	TRBJ2-5	NA
CASSVGTRGNEQFF	TGTGCCAGCAGCGTAGGAACTAGGGGCAATGAGCAGTTCTTC	NA	TRBV9	TRBJ2-1	NA
CASSLKGGALSGEETQYF	TGTGCCAGCAGCTTAAAGGGGGGAGCGCTAAGCGGGGAAGAGACCCAGTACTTC	NA	TRBV7-3	TRBJ2-5	NA
CASSARAYSYTDTQYF	TGTGCCAGCAGCGCGCGGGCCTATTCCTACACAGATACGCAGTATTTT	NA	TRBV5-4	TRBJ2-3	NA
CASSFYKKVMNTEAFF	TGTGCCAGCAGCTTCTACAAAAAGGTTATGAACACTGAAGCTTTCTTT	NA	TRBV5-6	TRBJ1-1	NA
CSVHRVLSYNEQFF	TGCAGCGTTCATCGGGTCCTCTCCTACAATGAGCAGTTCTTC	NA	TRBV29-1	TRBJ2-1	NA
CASSQEGAGGPETQYF	TGCGCCAGCAGCCAAGAAGGAGCGGGGGGGCCAGAGACCCAGTACTTC	NA	TRBV4-3	TRBJ2-5	TRBD2